Shown below are 3 T cell receptor beta chains from a single sample sequenced in a study of shared clonotypes between healthy human individuals. CD45RO-negative, CCR7-selected cells formed the naive CD8 fraction, which excluded terminally differentiated effector memory CD45RA+ cells. The assay was immunoSEQ multiplex PCR, and TCRdb's table has in-frame clones only and misses some. The data hold a few million clones, with roughly 95% observed a single time. The sequenced sample consisted of naive CD8+ T cells from PBMCs. Source of these receptors: a man aged 18 to 29 in good health. Some clones in this sample may be carry-over from other donors' samples.

This chain connects TRBV7-8 to TRBJ1-5; D is undetermined. Trimming took 7 bases from V and 0 from J, leaving 10 bases between them. In germline, CDR1 is SGHVS, CDR2 FQNEAQ. The CDR3 spans 14 residues. The CDR3 DNA reads as TGTGCCAGCACCTTGGAAACTAGCAATCAGCCCCAGCATTTT. It specifies CASTLETSNQPQHF. The whole variable domain, filled in from reference TRBV7-8 and TRBJ1-5, reads GAGVSQSPRYKVAKRGQDVALRCDPISGHVSLFWYQQALGQGPEFLTYFQNEAQLDKSGLPSDRFFAERPEGSVSTLKIQRTQQEDSAVYLCASTLETSNQPQHFGDGTRLSIL.

The V call is TRBV7-9, the J call TRBJ2-2, with TRBD1 identical over 10 bases. J gave up 4 bases and V 3 bases, and 11 bases lay outside the gene matches. In germline, CDR1 is SEHNR, CDR2 FQNEAQ (reference sequence). CDR3 size: 18 residues. The CDR3 coding sequence is TGTGCCAGCAGCTTTCCAAAAAGGGACAGGGGAAGCACCGGGGAGCTGTTTTTT. This translates into CASSFPKRDRGSTGELFF.

The CDR3 loop is CASRSGPNSYEQYF. In DNA form, the CDR3 reads TGTGCCAGCAGATCAGGGCCTAACTCCTACGAGCAGTACTTC. The genes are TRBV6-5 and TRBJ2-7; D perhaps matches TRBD1 (5 bases). The germline V and J ends were trimmed by 6 bases and 0 bases, with 12 bases remaining between them. The germline V gene encodes CDR1 MNHEY and CDR2 SVGAGI. The CDR3 contains 14 residues.